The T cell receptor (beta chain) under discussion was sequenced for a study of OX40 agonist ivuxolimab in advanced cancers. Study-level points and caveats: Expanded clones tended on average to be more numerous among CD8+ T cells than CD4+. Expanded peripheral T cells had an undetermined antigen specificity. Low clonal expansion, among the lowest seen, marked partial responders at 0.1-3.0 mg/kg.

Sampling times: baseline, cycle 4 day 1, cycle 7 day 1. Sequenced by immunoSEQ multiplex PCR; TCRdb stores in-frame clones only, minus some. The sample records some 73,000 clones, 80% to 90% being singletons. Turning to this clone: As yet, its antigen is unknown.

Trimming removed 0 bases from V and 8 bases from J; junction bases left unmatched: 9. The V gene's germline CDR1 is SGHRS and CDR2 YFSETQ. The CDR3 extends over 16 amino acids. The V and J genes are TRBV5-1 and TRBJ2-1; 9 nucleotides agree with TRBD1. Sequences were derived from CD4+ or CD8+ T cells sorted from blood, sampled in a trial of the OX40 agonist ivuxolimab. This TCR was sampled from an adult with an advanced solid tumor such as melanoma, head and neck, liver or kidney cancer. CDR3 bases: TGCGCCAGCAGCTTGGTCGTGGGACAGGGTGTCTATGAGCAGTTCTTC. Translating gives CASSLVVGQGVYEQFF.